This T cell receptor (beta chain) originates from a study of blood T cell repertoires in COVID-19. Participants, 18 to 89 years old, spanned 25 or so US areas. Participants had their cohort set by participant-reported clinical history. As originally analysed: It was from reference gene primer amplification that nucleated cell counts were estimated. Repertoires were generated with immunoSEQ multiplex PCR, while TCRdb's copy carries only in-frame clones and drops some. Clone size and V and J calls were adopted from that table, with D and trimming inferred from the DNA. The repertoire consists of just over 300,000 clones, with around 87% occurring once and the leading ten covering around 4.5%. Of note for this clone: Additional DNA sequences in this sample encode the identical CDR3.

Sequencing was carried out using PBMCs or T cells enriched from blood (not recorded which). This sequence was found in a woman aged 18-29 years with acute COVID-19.

The CDR3 bases are TGTGCCAGCAGTTACGGACAGGGTTCCTACGAGCAGTACTTC. Encoded protein: CASSYGQGSYEQYF. The chain couples TRBV6-5 to TRBJ2-7, with TRBD1 identical over 8 bases. CDR3 length equals 14 residues. CDR1 and CDR2 (germline): MNHEY, SVGAGI. The V gene end was trimmed by 2 bases and the J gene end by 1 base; junction bases not matched to a gene: 1.